The 20 T cell receptor beta chains in this list originate from one sample, sequenced in a study of blood T cell repertoires in COVID-19. TCRdb's copy holds only in-frame clones and misses some; the assay was immunoSEQ multiplex PCR. The table lists 270,000 or so clones, approximately 91% of them singletons. The specimen was peripheral blood. The origin of the receptors is a woman in her thirties or forties who had recovered from COVID-19.

J is TRBJ1-1 and V is TRBV2; D unresolved. This CDR3 contains 13 residues. Trimming took 5 bases from V and 2 from J, leaving 9 bases between them. Germline V gives CDR1 SNHLY, CDR2 FYNNEI. In nucleotides, the CDR3 is TGTGCCAGCAGTTTTTTCGGTAACACTGAAGCTTTCTTT. This gives the protein CASSFFGNTEAFF.

The DNA of the CDR3 is TGTGCCAGCAGCCAAGAGCTGGAGTCCGAGACCCAGTACTTC. This gives the protein CASSQELESETQYF. The rearrangement joins TRBV3-1 (or the pseudogene TRBV3-2) to TRBJ2-5; D gene uncertain. The CDR3 extends over 14 amino acids. V lost 0 bases and J 5 bases, leaving 10 bases between the germline ends. Germline-derived CDR1 and CDR2 are LGHDT and YNNKEL (reference sequence).

This chain joins TRBV2 and TRBJ2-3, with 9 bases that match TRBD1. The CDR3 loop spans 15 amino acids. Germline CDR1 is SNHLY and CDR2 is FYNNEI. The V segment lost 3 bases and the J segment 2 bases; nucleotides outside the gene matches: 3. The CDR3 DNA reads TGTGCCAGCAGTGAGACAGGGGGACTCACAGATACGCAGTATTTT. Its protein is CASSETGGLTDTQYF. The full variable domain, in which reference TRBV2 and TRBJ2-3 provide the parts outside the CDR3, is EPEVTQTPSHQVTQMGQEVILRCVPISNHLYFYWYRQILGQKVEFLVSFYNNEISEKSEIFDDQFSVERPDGSNFTLKIRSTKLEDSAMYFCASSETGGLTDTQYFGPGTRLTVL.

This clone was seen a single time. The gene calls are TRBV30 and TRBJ2-7, with D possibly matching TRBD1 (6 bases). The CDR3 runs 14 residues. Between the trimmed V and J ends, which lost 7 bases and 1 base, there was a span of 17 bases. The germline gives CDR1 GTSNPN, CDR2 SVGIG (reference sequence). CDR3 loop: CASMDSPNSYEQYF. The DNA of the CDR3 is TGTGCCTCAATGGACAGCCCTAATTCCTACGAGCAGTACTTC.

J is TRBJ2-3 and V is TRBV11-3; D perhaps matches TRBD2 (7 bases). The CDR3 runs 16 residues. From germline, CDR1 is SGHNT and CDR2 YENEEA. With 5 bases removed from V and 6 bases from J, the gap between germline ends came to 21 bases. CDR3 sequence: CASSPGGAGHPDTQYF. CDR3 coding DNA: TGTGCCAGCAGCCCGGGGGGAGCGGGACACCCTGATACGCAGTATTTT.

This clone was seen a single time. V usage is TRBV30 and J usage is TRBJ1-3, with a possible D match to TRBD1 (5 bases). The CDR3 has 14 residues. Germline V lookup: CDR1 GTSNPN, CDR2 SVGIG (reference sequence). V lost 2 bases and J lost 8, with 16 bases in between. The CDR3 DNA is TGTGCCTGGAGTCTGGACGGGGGTGGCGACACCATATATTTT. Translating gives CAWSLDGGGDTIYF. The full variable domain, with the rest looked up from reference TRBV30 and TRBJ1-3, is SQTIHQWPATLVQPVGSPLSLECTVEGTSNPNLYWYRQAAGRGLQLLFYSVGIGQISSEVPQNLSASRPQDRQFILSSKKLLLSDSGFYLCAWSLDGGGDTIYFGEGSWLTVV.

V and J are TRBV30 and TRBJ2-7; the match to TRBD2 covers 8 bases. Germline CDR1 is GTSNPN and CDR2 is SVGIG (reference sequence). V lost 4 bases and J lost 12; bases outside the gene matches: 20. CDR3 size: 15 residues. CDR3 loop: CAWKPGTSQAGVPYF. The CDR3 nucleotides read TGTGCCTGGAAGCCGGGGACATCTCAAGCGGGAGTTCCGTACTTC.

The chain carries TRBV6-1 and TRBJ1-5; weak D call: TRBD1 (5 bases). Germline V gene data show CDR1 as MNHNS and CDR2 as SASEGT. V dropped 0 bases and J dropped 6 bases, with 12 bases sitting between them. This CDR3 has 15 amino acids. The CDR3 coding sequence is TGTGCCAGCAGTGAAGCGTTGGGGGGAATTCAGCCCCAGCATTTT. Its protein is CASSEALGGIQPQHF.

The chain employs TRBV19 and TRBJ1-5; 8 bases align to TRBD1. The germline V gene has CDR1 LNHDA and CDR2 SQIVND (reference sequence). This CDR3 has 15 residues. V gave up 6 bases and J gave up 2 bases; unmatched junction bases: 6. CDR3 nucleotide sequence: TGTGCCAGTAGAGGGCCGGACAGGGGCAATCAGCCCCAGCATTTT. Amino acid sequence: CASRGPDRGNQPQHF.

This chain links TRBV9 with TRBJ2-1; TRBD1 matches at 7 bases. The germline CDR1 and CDR2 sequences are SGDLS and YYNGEE. The CDR3 spans 15 residues. V lost 4 bases, J lost 4 bases, and 8 bases stayed unmatched. The CDR3 bases are TGTGCCAGCAGCATTACCGGGACAGAGTACAATGAGCAGTTCTTC. Translated: CASSITGTEYNEQFF.

The V and J genes are TRBV14 and TRBJ1-1; maybe TRBD1 (5 bases). CDR3 length: 14 residues. Trimming stripped 5 bases from V and 0 bases from J, with 10 bases between. Per the germline V gene, CDR1 is SGHDN and CDR2 is FVKESK. The CDR3 DNA follows: TGTGCCAGCAGCGCCGGGACTCTGAACACTGAAGCTTTCTTT. It yields the protein CASSAGTLNTEAFF.

V is TRBV5-4 and J is TRBJ2-5; tentatively, D is TRBD2 (6 bases). V was shortened by 4 bases and J by 4 bases, with 11 bases between the two germline ends. The CDR3 extends over 13 amino acids. Looked up from germline, CDR1 is SGHNT and CDR2 is YYREEE (reference sequence). The CDR3 coding sequence is TGTGCCAGCAGCCCTCAAGCGGGAGAGACCCAGTACTTC. Protein product: CASSPQAGETQYF.

This rearrangement joins TRBV7-9 to TRBJ1-3, with 9 nucleotides matching TRBD1. After removal of 5 bases from V and 2 bases from J, the junction contained 4 bases not matched to a gene. Per the germline V gene, CDR1 is SEHNR and CDR2 is FQNEAQ (reference sequence). The CDR3 totals 15 residues. CDR3 sequence: CASSAGTGPGNTIYF. CDR3 in DNA: TGTGCCAGCAGCGCCGGGACAGGGCCTGGAAACACCATATATTTT.

This sequence joins TRBV9 and TRBJ2-1; 16 bases fit TRBD2. Losses at the gene ends were 4 bases for V and 6 bases for J; bases not matched to a gene: 16. CDR1 and CDR2 (germline): SGDLS, YYNGEE. The CDR3 is 20 amino acids. For the CDR3, the DNA is TGTGCCAGCAGCCCAAAGAGGGGACTAGCGGGAGGGTTAGGGAGCAATGAGCAGTTCTTC. Its translation: CASSPKRGLAGGLGSNEQFF.

This clone showed up just once. V gene TRBV9 combines with J gene TRBJ1-2; weak D call: TRBD1 (5 bases). The CDR3 consists of 14 residues. Germline V gene sequence: CDR1 SGDLS, CDR2 YYNGEE. V lost 0 bases to trimming and J lost 5 bases, with 11 bases between them. The CDR3 DNA sequence: TGTGCCAGCAGCGTAGATTCAGGGAGGTATGGCTACACCTTC. Encoded protein: CASSVDSGRYGYTF.

This sequence joins TRBV27 and TRBJ1-6, with 7 bases identical to TRBD1. CDR1 is MNHEY and CDR2 is SMNVEV in the germline V gene (reference sequence). CDR3 length equals 13 residues. Unmatched junction bases numbered 12, after V lost 8 bases and J lost 14 bases. The CDR3 sequence: CASGDRTGVTLHF. The CDR3 DNA reads as TGTGCCAGCGGAGACCGAACAGGGGTAACCCTCCACTTT.

J is TRBJ2-7 and V is TRBV27; 12 bases line up with TRBD1. The junction had 5 bases not matched to a gene; V was cut back by 4 bases and J by 7 bases. The CDR3 is 14 amino acids. From germline, CDR1 is MNHEY and CDR2 SMNVEV (reference sequence). DNA of the CDR3: TGTGCCAGCAGTTCGGGACAGGGGGCGCGAGAGCAGTACTTC. This codes for CASSSGQGAREQYF.

V is TRBV11-2 and J is TRBJ2-7, with D possibly being TRBD2 (6 bases). Germline V gives CDR1 SGHAT, CDR2 FQNNGV. The CDR3 is 15 amino acids. V was cut by 5 bases and J by 5 bases, with 19 bases left in between. The CDR3 region is CASSPLPPGAHEQYF. For the CDR3, the DNA is TGTGCCAGCAGCCCCCTTCCCCCGGGAGCACACGAGCAGTACTTC.

This clone appeared a single time. Here the CDR3 reads CAWSVTAGGSTGELFF. As DNA, the CDR3 is TGTGCCTGGAGTGTAACTGCAGGGGGTAGCACCGGGGAGCTGTTTTTT. The genes are TRBV30 and TRBJ2-2, with 7 bases that match TRBD1. V gave up 0 bases and J gave up 4 bases; unmatched junction bases: 8. Per germline, CDR1 GTSNPN and CDR2 SVGIG (reference sequence). This CDR3 is built from 16 residues. Full variable domain (missing parts from reference TRBV30 and TRBJ2-2): SQTIHQWPATLVQPVGSPLSLECTVEGTSNPNLYWYRQAAGRGLQLLFYSVGIGQISSEVPQNLSASRPQDRQFILSSKKLLLSDSGFYLCAWSVTAGGSTGELFFGEGSRLTVL.

V usage is TRBV5-4 and J usage is TRBJ2-3; TRBD2 matches 11 bases. Germline CDR1 SGHNT, CDR2 YYREEE (reference sequence). V was pared by 1 base and J by 2 bases, with 3 bases of the junction left unmatched. The CDR3 spans 16 residues. CDR3 sequence: CASSLRTSGFTDTQYF. CDR3 DNA: TGTGCCAGCAGCTTGAGGACTAGCGGGTTCACAGATACGCAGTATTTT. Supplemented by reference TRBV5-4 and TRBJ2-3, the full variable domain reads ETGVTQSPTHLIKTRGQQVTLRCSSQSGHNTVSWYQQALGQGPQFIFQYYREEENGRGNFPPRFSGLQFPNYSSELNVNALELDDSALYLCASSLRTSGFTDTQYFGPGTRLTVL.